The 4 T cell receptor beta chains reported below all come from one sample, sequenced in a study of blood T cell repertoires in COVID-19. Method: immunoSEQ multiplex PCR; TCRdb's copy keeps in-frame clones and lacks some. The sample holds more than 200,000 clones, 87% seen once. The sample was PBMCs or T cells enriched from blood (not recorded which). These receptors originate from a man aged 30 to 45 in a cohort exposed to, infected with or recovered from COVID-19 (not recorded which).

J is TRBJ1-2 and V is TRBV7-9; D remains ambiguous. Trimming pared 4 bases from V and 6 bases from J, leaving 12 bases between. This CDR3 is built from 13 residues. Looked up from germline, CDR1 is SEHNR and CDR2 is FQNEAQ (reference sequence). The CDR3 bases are TGTGCCAGCAGCTCCGACACCGGCAATGGCTACACCTTC. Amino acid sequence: CASSSDTGNGYTF.

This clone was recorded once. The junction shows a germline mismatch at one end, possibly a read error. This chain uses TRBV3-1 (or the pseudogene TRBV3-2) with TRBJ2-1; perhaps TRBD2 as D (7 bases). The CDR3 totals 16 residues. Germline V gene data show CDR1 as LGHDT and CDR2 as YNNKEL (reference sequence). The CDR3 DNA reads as TGTGCCAGCAGGCAAGGGGGGGGCGGAAGGGGCAATGAGCAGTTCTTC. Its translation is CASRQGGGGRGNEQFF.

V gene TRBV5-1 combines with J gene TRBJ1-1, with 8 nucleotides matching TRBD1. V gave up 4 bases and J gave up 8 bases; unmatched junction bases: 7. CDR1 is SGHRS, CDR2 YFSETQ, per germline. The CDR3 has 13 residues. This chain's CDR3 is CASSLNDRGEAFF. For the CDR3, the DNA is TGCGCCAGCAGCCTCAACGACAGGGGAGAAGCTTTCTTT.

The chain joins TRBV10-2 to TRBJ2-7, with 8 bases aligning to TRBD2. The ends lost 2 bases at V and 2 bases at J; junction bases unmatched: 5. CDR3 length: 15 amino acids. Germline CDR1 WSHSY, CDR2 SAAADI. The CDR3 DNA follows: TGCGCCAGCAGTGAGGCCGGGAGGGGAACCTACGAGCAGTACTTC. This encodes CASSEAGRGTYEQYF.